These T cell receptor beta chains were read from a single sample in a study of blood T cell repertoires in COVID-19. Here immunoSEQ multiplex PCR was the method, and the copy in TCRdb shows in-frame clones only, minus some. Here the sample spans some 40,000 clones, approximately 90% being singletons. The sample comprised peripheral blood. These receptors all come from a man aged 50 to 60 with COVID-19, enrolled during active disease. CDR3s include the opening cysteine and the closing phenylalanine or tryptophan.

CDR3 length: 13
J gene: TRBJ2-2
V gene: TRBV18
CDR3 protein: CAGRGRYTGELFF

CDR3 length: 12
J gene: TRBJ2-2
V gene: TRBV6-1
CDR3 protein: CASSDRDFELFF

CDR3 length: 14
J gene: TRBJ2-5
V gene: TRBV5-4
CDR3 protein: CASSLAGSQETQYF

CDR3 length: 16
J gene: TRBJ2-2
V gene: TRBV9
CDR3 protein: CASSAGQGTNTGELFF

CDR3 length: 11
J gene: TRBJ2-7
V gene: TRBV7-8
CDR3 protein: CASSLNYEQYF

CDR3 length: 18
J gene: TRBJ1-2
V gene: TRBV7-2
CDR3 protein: CASSSQTGSMMPIYGYTF

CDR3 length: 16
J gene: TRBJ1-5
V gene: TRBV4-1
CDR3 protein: CASSQATGSGNQPQHF

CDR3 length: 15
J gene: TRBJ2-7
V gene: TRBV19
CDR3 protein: CASSIVDRGPYEQYF

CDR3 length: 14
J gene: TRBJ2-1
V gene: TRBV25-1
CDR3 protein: CASRNSGRANEQFF

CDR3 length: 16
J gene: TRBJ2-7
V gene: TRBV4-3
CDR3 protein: CASSHGGTSGRHEQYF

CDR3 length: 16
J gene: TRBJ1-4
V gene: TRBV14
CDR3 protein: CASSAKIGRGYEKLFF

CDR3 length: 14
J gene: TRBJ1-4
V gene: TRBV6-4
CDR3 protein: CASFGQGTNEKLFF

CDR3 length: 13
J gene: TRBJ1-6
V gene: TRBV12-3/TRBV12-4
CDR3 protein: CASSPQGDSPLHF

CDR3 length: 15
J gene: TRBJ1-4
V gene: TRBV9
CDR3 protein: CASSARGEANEKLFF

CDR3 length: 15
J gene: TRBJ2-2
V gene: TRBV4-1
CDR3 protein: CASSQVGGRTGELFF

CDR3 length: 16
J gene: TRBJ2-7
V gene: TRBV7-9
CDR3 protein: CASSSFSGRGPYEQYF

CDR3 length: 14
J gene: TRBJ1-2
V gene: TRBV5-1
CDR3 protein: CASSLNGKDYGYTF

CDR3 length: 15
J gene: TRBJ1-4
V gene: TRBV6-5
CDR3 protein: CASSYRPGLQEKLFF

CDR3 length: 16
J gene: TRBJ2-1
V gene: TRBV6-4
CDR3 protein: CASSGTPSGPYNEQFF

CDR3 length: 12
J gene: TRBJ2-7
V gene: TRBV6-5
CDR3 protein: CASSQGPYEQYF

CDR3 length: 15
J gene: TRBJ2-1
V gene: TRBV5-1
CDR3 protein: CASSLVVAGNDEQFF

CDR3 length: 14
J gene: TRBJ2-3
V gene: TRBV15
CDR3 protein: CATSSRVRTDTQYF

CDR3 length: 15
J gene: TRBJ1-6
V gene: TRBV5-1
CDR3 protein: CASSDPDRRNSPLHF

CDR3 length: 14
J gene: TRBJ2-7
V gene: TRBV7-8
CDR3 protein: CASSPTGPGWGQYF

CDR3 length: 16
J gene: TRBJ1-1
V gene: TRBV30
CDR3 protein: CAWSFGEGLAGTEAFF

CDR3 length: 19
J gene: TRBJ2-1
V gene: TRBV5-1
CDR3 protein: CASSWRGSGRPLSYNEQFF

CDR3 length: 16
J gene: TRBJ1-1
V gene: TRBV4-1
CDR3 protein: CASSQGGQGARTEAFF

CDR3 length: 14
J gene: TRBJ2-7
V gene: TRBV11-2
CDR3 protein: CASTVTGTGTEQYF

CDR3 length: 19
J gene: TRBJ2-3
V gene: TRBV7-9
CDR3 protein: CASSPRLAGPRGSTDTQYF

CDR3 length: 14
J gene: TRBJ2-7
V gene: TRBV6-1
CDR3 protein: CASSSRTGTYEQYF

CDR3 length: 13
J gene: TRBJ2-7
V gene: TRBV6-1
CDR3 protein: CASSEIRNSEQYF

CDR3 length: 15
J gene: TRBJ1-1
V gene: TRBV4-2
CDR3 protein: CASSLKFSVNTEAFF

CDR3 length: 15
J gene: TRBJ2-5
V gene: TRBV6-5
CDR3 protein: CASSSGTSGSGTQYF

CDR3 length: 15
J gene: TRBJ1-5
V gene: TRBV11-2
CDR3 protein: CASSLGGISNQPQHF

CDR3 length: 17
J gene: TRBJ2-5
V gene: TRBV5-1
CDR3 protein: CASSLAPSAIKRETQYF

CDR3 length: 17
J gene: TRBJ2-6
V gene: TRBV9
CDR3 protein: CASSERTGRSGANVLTF

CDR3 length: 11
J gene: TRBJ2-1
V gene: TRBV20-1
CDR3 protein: CSARVLNEQFF

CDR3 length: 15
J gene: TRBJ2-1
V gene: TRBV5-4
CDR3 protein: CASSLSLAQYNEQFF

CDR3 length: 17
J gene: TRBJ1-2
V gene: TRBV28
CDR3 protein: CASMGPGQGISNYGYTF

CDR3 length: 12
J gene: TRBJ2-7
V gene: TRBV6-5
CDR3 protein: CASLSPSYEQYF

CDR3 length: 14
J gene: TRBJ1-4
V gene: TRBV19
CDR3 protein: CASSVLEQREKLFF

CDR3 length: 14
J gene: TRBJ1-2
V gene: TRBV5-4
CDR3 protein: CASRQGALFYGYTF

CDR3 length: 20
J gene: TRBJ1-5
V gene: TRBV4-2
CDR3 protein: CASSPRRWRDRYYSNQPQHF

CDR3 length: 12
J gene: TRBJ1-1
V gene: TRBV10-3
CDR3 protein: CAISAMNTEAFF

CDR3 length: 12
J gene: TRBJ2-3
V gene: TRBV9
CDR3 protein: CASSVLRDTQYF

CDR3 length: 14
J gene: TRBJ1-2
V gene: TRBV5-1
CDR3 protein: CASSPLTGQDGYTF

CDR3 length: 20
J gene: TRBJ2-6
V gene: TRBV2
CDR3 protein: CASSEARGRDSSSGANVLTF

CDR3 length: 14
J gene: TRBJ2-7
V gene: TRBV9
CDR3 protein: CASSVSGTDVEQYF

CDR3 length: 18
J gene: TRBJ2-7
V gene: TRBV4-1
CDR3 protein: CASSQDASGRVLSYEQYF

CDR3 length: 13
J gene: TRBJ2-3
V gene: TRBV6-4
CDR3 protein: CASSDSGEDTQYF

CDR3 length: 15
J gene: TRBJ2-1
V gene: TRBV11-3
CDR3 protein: CASSSSSLPYNEQFF

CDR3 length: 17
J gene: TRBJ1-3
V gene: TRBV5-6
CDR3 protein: CASSSTRDTGFRNTIYF

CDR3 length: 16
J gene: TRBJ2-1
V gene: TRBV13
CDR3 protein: CASSSIAGVTYNEQFF

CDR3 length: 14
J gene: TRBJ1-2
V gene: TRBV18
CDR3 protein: CASSLSPGDVGYTF